These T cell receptor beta chains were read from a single sample in a study of cytomegalovirus exposure and HLA in healthy donors. TCRdb's copy holds only in-frame clones and misses some; the assay was immunoSEQ multiplex PCR. The sample records about 98,000 clones, approximately 79% being singletons. The material sequenced was PBMCs. The origin of the receptors is a male donor in good health and CMV-seronegative. Each CDR3 is given with its conserved first and last residue. Fields, in order: V gene, clone size, D gene, J gene, CDR3 protein, CDR3 DNA. D genes are given only for firm matches. Size tells how often a clone was seen (once, few, many) or the class of an expanded clone, and some rows leave it out.

v_gene: TRBV11-2; abundance: -; d_gene: -; j_gene: TRBJ2-2; CDR3aa: CASSHPRGAYRELFF; CDR3nt: TGTGCCAGCAGTCACCCCAGGGGCGCATATCGGGAGCTGTTTTTT
v_gene: TRBV7-2; abundance: -; d_gene: -; j_gene: TRBJ2-3; CDR3aa: CASSEGLVTDTQYF; CDR3nt: TGTGCCAGCAGCGAGGGACTTGTCACAGATACGCAGTATTTT
v_gene: TRBV7-3; abundance: -; d_gene: TRBD2; j_gene: TRBJ2-7; CDR3aa: CASSSRLAGAPGAYEQYF; CDR3nt: TGTGCCAGCAGCTCCCGACTAGCGGGAGCCCCCGGCGCCTACGAGCAGTACTTC
v_gene: TRBV30; abundance: few; d_gene: -; j_gene: TRBJ1-2; CDR3aa: CAWGEAGRGFYGYTF; CDR3nt: TGTGCATGGGGGGAGGCAGGCAGAGGTTTCTATGGCTACACCTTC
v_gene: TRBV2; abundance: -; d_gene: -; j_gene: TRBJ1-2; CDR3aa: CASMGPTYRDGYTF; CDR3nt: TGTGCCAGCATGGGTCCCACCTACAGGGATGGCTACACCTTC
v_gene: TRBV4-3; abundance: few; d_gene: TRBD1; j_gene: TRBJ2-2; CDR3aa: CASSQTGTGPTGELFF; CDR3nt: TGCGCCAGCAGCCAAACCGGGACAGGACCCACCGGGGAGCTGTTTTTT
v_gene: TRBV6-1; abundance: -; d_gene: -; j_gene: TRBJ2-2; CDR3aa: CASRRTGNTGELFF; CDR3nt: TGTGCCAGCAGGAGAACAGGGAACACCGGGGAGCTGTTTTTT
v_gene: TRBV30; abundance: -; d_gene: TRBD2; j_gene: TRBJ2-7; CDR3aa: CAWSGGGGRASVQYF; CDR3nt: TGTGCCTGGAGTGGAGGAGGCGGGAGGGCCTCGGTGCAGTACTTC
v_gene: TRBV7-6; abundance: -; d_gene: TRBD2; j_gene: TRBJ2-7; CDR3aa: CASSLESGGPLEQYF; CDR3nt: TGTGCCAGCAGCTTAGAGTCGGGAGGGCCTCTCGAGCAGTACTTC
v_gene: TRBV11-2; abundance: -; d_gene: -; j_gene: TRBJ2-7; CDR3aa: CASSPDASSYEQYF; CDR3nt: TGTGCCAGCAGCCCAGATGCCAGCTCCTACGAGCAGTACTTC
v_gene: TRBV7-9; abundance: -; d_gene: -; j_gene: TRBJ1-2; CDR3aa: CASTLSANYGYTF; CDR3nt: TGTGCCAGCACCCTTTCAGCTAACTATGGCTACACCTTC
v_gene: TRBV6-6; abundance: -; d_gene: -; j_gene: TRBJ1-6; CDR3aa: CASSSRDNSPLHF; CDR3nt: TGTGCCAGCAGTTCCAGGGATAATTCACCCCTCCACTTT
v_gene: TRBV7-2; abundance: -; d_gene: TRBD2; j_gene: TRBJ2-3; CDR3aa: CASRTTGLAGDTQYF; CDR3nt: TGTGCCAGCAGAACCACGGGACTAGCGGGAGATACGCAGTATTTT
v_gene: TRBV7-2; abundance: -; d_gene: -; j_gene: TRBJ1-1; CDR3aa: CASSFRPRETNSEAFF; CDR3nt: TGTGCCAGCAGCTTTCGACCCAGGGAAACCAACTCTGAAGCTTTCTTT
v_gene: TRBV7-9; abundance: few; d_gene: -; j_gene: TRBJ2-7; CDR3aa: CASSLASVYEQYF; CDR3nt: TGTGCCAGCAGCTTAGCTAGCGTCTACGAGCAGTACTTC
v_gene: TRBV2; abundance: -; d_gene: TRBD1; j_gene: TRBJ1-5; CDR3aa: CASSEIGDRGIYSNQPQHF; CDR3nt: TGTGCCAGCAGTGAAATTGGGGACAGGGGCATCTATAGCAATCAGCCCCAGCATTTT
v_gene: TRBV28; abundance: -; d_gene: -; j_gene: TRBJ1-5; CDR3aa: CASTEGGAGQQPQHF; CDR3nt: TGTGCCAGCACCGAGGGGGGGGCAGGGCAACAGCCCCAGCATTTT
v_gene: TRBV6-5; abundance: -; d_gene: -; j_gene: TRBJ1-1; CDR3aa: CASSDPSQDRSAFF; CDR3nt: TGTGCCAGCAGTGACCCCTCACAGGATCGATCAGCTTTCTTT
v_gene: TRBV2; abundance: -; d_gene: -; j_gene: TRBJ2-3; CDR3aa: CASSEVADTQYF; CDR3nt: TGTGCCAGCAGTGAGGTAGCAGATACGCAGTATTTT
v_gene: TRBV6-1; abundance: -; d_gene: TRBD1; j_gene: TRBJ1-5; CDR3aa: CASSDQGVQPQHF; CDR3nt: TGTGCCAGCAGTGACCAGGGGGTTCAGCCCCAGCATTTT
v_gene: TRBV30; abundance: -; d_gene: -; j_gene: TRBJ1-5; CDR3aa: CAWSAGDNQPQHF; CDR3nt: TGTGCCTGGAGTGCAGGGGACAATCAGCCCCAGCATTTT
v_gene: TRBV9; abundance: few; d_gene: TRBD2; j_gene: TRBJ2-1; CDR3aa: CASSVEGLAGGSYNEQFF; CDR3nt: TGTGCCAGCAGCGTAGAAGGACTAGCGGGAGGCTCCTACAATGAGCAGTTCTTC
v_gene: TRBV10-3; abundance: few; d_gene: TRBD2; j_gene: TRBJ2-7; CDR3aa: CAISESLAGLEQYF; CDR3nt: TGTGCCATCAGTGAGTCGCTAGCGGGACTCGAGCAGTACTTC
v_gene: TRBV5-1; abundance: -; d_gene: TRBD1; j_gene: TRBJ2-3; CDR3aa: CASSLEGTGGYTDTQYF; CDR3nt: TGCGCCAGCAGCTTGGAAGGGACAGGGGGTTACACAGATACGCAGTATTTT
v_gene: TRBV5-1; abundance: few; d_gene: TRBD1; j_gene: TRBJ2-7; CDR3aa: CASSIQTGLGEQYF; CDR3nt: TGCGCCAGCAGCATCCAGACAGGGCTCGGTGAGCAGTACTTC
v_gene: TRBV5-1; abundance: -; d_gene: TRBD2; j_gene: TRBJ2-1; CDR3aa: CASSSGLAGVNEQFF; CDR3nt: TGCGCCAGCAGCTCGGGACTAGCGGGAGTCAATGAGCAGTTCTTC
v_gene: TRBV15; abundance: -; d_gene: -; j_gene: TRBJ1-2; CDR3aa: CATSLGTTSVGYTF; CDR3nt: TGTGCCACCAGCCTAGGCACGACCTCAGTGGGCTACACCTTC
v_gene: TRBV30; abundance: once; d_gene: TRBD2; j_gene: TRBJ2-7; CDR3aa: CAWTSGSHEQYF; CDR3nt: TGTGCCTGGACTAGCGGGAGCCACGAGCAGTACTTC
v_gene: TRBV4-2; abundance: -; d_gene: TRBD2; j_gene: TRBJ2-3; CDR3aa: CASSQESTSGTTLADTQYF; CDR3nt: TGTGCCAGCAGCCAAGAATCCACTAGCGGGACTACCTTAGCAGATACGCAGTATTTT
v_gene: TRBV6-1; abundance: -; d_gene: -; j_gene: TRBJ2-3; CDR3aa: CASSRGGPDTQYF; CDR3nt: TGTGCCAGTTCGAGGGGGGGCCCAGATACGCAGTATTTT
v_gene: TRBV5-1; abundance: -; d_gene: -; j_gene: TRBJ1-4; CDR3aa: CASSRAGAGNEKLFF; CDR3nt: TGCGCCAGCAGTCGCGCCGGGGCGGGAAATGAAAAACTGTTTTTT
v_gene: TRBV30; abundance: once; d_gene: TRBD1; j_gene: TRBJ1-2; CDR3aa: CASYRGGYTF; CDR3nt: TGTGCCTCGTACAGGGGAGGCTACACCTTC
v_gene: TRBV11-3; abundance: -; d_gene: -; j_gene: TRBJ2-1; CDR3aa: CASSRGPSANEQFF; CDR3nt: TGTGCCAGCAGCCGAGGGCCTAGTGCCAATGAGCAGTTCTTC
v_gene: TRBV7-8; abundance: once; d_gene: TRBD1; j_gene: TRBJ1-2; CDR3aa: CASSIRDRDILNYGYTF; CDR3nt: TGTGCCAGCAGCATCCGGGACAGGGACATCCTTAACTATGGCTACACCTTC
v_gene: TRBV19; abundance: -; d_gene: -; j_gene: TRBJ2-4; CDR3aa: CASSSVAKNIQYF; CDR3nt: TGTGCCAGTTCCAGTGTAGCCAAAAACATTCAGTACTTC
v_gene: TRBV19; abundance: many; d_gene: -; j_gene: TRBJ1-5; CDR3aa: CASSPGLGQPQHF; CDR3nt: TGTGCCAGTAGCCCTGGACTTGGTCAGCCCCAGCATTTT
v_gene: TRBV30; abundance: few; d_gene: -; j_gene: TRBJ2-1; CDR3aa: CAWSVRAREQFF; CDR3nt: TGTGCCTGGAGTGTACGTGCCCGGGAGCAGTTCTTC